These T cell receptor beta chains were read from a single sample in a study of T cell responses to AZD1222 COVID-19 vaccine. Here immunoSEQ multiplex PCR was the method, and the copy in TCRdb shows in-frame clones only, minus some. This table holds 110,000 to 150,000 clones, 85% to 95% found once. The sample in question was peripheral blood, obtained on day 0 of AZD1222 vaccination. The origin of the receptors is an adult in good health. Each CDR3 is given with its conserved first and last residue. Each record gives: J gene, V gene, clone size, D gene, CDR3 protein, CDR3 DNA. The D gene is left open where the match is weak. Clone size is given for some rows only: seen once, a few or many times, or a class if the clone is expanded.

j_gene: TRBJ1-1; v_gene: TRBV6-6; abundance: NA; d_gene: NA; CDR3aa: CASRTARLNTEAFF; CDR3nt: TGTGCCAGCAGGACGGCACGGCTGAACACTGAAGCTTTCTTT
j_gene: TRBJ2-1; v_gene: TRBV2; abundance: NA; d_gene: NA; CDR3aa: CASSGGASSYNEQFF; CDR3nt: TGTGCCAGCAGTGGGGGAGCGAGCTCCTACAATGAGCAGTTCTTC
j_gene: TRBJ1-1; v_gene: TRBV30; abundance: NA; d_gene: NA; CDR3aa: CAWSVRGSEAFF; CDR3nt: TGTGCCTGGAGTGTAAGGGGTTCTGAAGCTTTCTTT
j_gene: TRBJ2-5; v_gene: TRBV6-1; abundance: NA; d_gene: NA; CDR3aa: CASSEHREIETQYF; CDR3nt: TGTGCCAGCAGTGAACACAGGGAAATAGAGACCCAGTACTTC
j_gene: TRBJ2-1; v_gene: TRBV27; abundance: NA; d_gene: NA; CDR3aa: CASSLEPLSSYNEQFF; CDR3nt: TGTGCCAGCAGTTTAGAGCCGCTGAGCTCCTACAATGAGCAGTTCTTC
j_gene: TRBJ1-1; v_gene: TRBV18; abundance: NA; d_gene: TRBD1; CDR3aa: CASSPGTGGTEAFF; CDR3nt: TGTGCCAGCTCACCGGGGACAGGGGGCACTGAAGCTTTCTTT
j_gene: TRBJ1-3; v_gene: TRBV6-6; abundance: NA; d_gene: NA; CDR3aa: CASSRSPDSIDFSGNTIYF; CDR3nt: TGTGCCAGCAGTCGAAGTCCCGACAGCATTGATTTCTCTGGAAACACCATATATTTT
j_gene: TRBJ2-7; v_gene: TRBV3-1/TRBV3-2; abundance: NA; d_gene: NA; CDR3aa: CASSQGVGQEQYF; CDR3nt: TGTGCCAGCAGCCAAGGAGTAGGTCAAGAGCAGTACTTC
j_gene: TRBJ2-5; v_gene: TRBV25-1; abundance: NA; d_gene: NA; CDR3aa: CATRAATQETQYF; CDR3nt: TGTGCTACGAGAGCGGCCACCCAAGAGACCCAGTACTTC
j_gene: TRBJ2-7; v_gene: TRBV11-2; abundance: NA; d_gene: TRBD1; CDR3aa: CASSPLTGIESYEQYF; CDR3nt: TGTGCCAGCAGCCCCCTGACAGGGATTGAATCCTACGAGCAGTACTTC
j_gene: TRBJ1-2; v_gene: TRBV3-1/TRBV3-2; abundance: NA; d_gene: NA; CDR3aa: CASSPRRGPYGYTF; CDR3nt: TGTGCCAGCAGCCCGCGAAGGGGCCCCTATGGCTACACCTTC
j_gene: TRBJ1-4; v_gene: TRBV28; abundance: NA; d_gene: NA; CDR3aa: CASSPLGGGNEKLFF; CDR3nt: TGTGCCAGCAGTCCCCTGGGGGGGGGTAATGAAAAACTGTTTTTT
j_gene: TRBJ1-4; v_gene: TRBV14; abundance: NA; d_gene: NA; CDR3aa: CASSHGRNEKLFF; CDR3nt: TGTGCCAGCAGCCACGGTAGGAATGAAAAACTGTTTTTT
j_gene: TRBJ2-5; v_gene: TRBV11-1; abundance: once; d_gene: NA; CDR3aa: CASSHRERDETQYF; CDR3nt: TGTGCCAGCAGCCACAGGGAGCGGGACGAGACCCAGTACTTC
j_gene: TRBJ1-2; v_gene: TRBV27; abundance: once; d_gene: NA; CDR3aa: CASSLSPGAGYTF; CDR3nt: TGTGCCAGCAGTTTGTCGCCAGGGGCTGGCTACACCTTC
j_gene: TRBJ1-5; v_gene: TRBV2; abundance: once; d_gene: NA; CDR3aa: CASRIGPDQPQHF; CDR3nt: TGTGCCAGCAGAATAGGACCCGATCAGCCCCAGCATTTT
j_gene: TRBJ1-1; v_gene: TRBV7-3; abundance: once; d_gene: NA; CDR3aa: CASSPRQGAEAFF; CDR3nt: TGTGCCAGCAGCCCGAGGCAGGGCGCTGAAGCTTTCTTT
j_gene: TRBJ1-5; v_gene: TRBV4-1; abundance: few; d_gene: NA; CDR3aa: CASSQDRVWGNQPQHF; CDR3nt: TGCGCCAGCAGCCAAGATAGGGTTTGGGGGAATCAGCCCCAGCATTTT
j_gene: TRBJ2-2; v_gene: TRBV18; abundance: NA; d_gene: NA; CDR3aa: CASSPSPGNTGELFF; CDR3nt: TGTGCCAGCTCACCGAGCCCAGGGAATACCGGGGAGCTGTTTTTT
j_gene: TRBJ1-5; v_gene: TRBV12-2; abundance: NA; d_gene: NA; CDR3aa: CASRLARPGNSNQPQHF; CDR3nt: TGTGCAAGTCGCTTAGCACGGCCAGGCAATAGCAATCAGCCCCAGCATTTT
j_gene: TRBJ1-3; v_gene: TRBV28; abundance: NA; d_gene: NA; CDR3aa: CASNRRSGNTIYF; CDR3nt: TGTGCCAGCAACCGGAGGTCTGGAAACACCATATATTTT
j_gene: TRBJ1-6; v_gene: TRBV6-5; abundance: NA; d_gene: NA; CDR3aa: CASSYSMSPLGSPLHF; CDR3nt: TGTGCCAGCAGTTACTCGATGTCTCCATTGGGTTCACCCCTCCACTTT
j_gene: TRBJ2-7; v_gene: TRBV30; abundance: NA; d_gene: NA; CDR3aa: CAWRRVGGDDEQYF; CDR3nt: TGTGCCTGGAGAAGGGTCGGTGGAGATGACGAGCAGTACTTC
j_gene: TRBJ1-1; v_gene: TRBV10-3; abundance: NA; d_gene: NA; CDR3aa: CAISETAGNTEAFF; CDR3nt: TGTGCCATCAGTGAGACGGCCGGGAACACTGAAGCTTTCTTT
j_gene: TRBJ1-3; v_gene: TRBV25-1; abundance: NA; d_gene: NA; CDR3aa: CASSVTGIGNTIYF; CDR3nt: TGTGCCAGCAGTGTCACAGGGATAGGAAACACCATATATTTT
j_gene: TRBJ2-2; v_gene: TRBV6-5; abundance: NA; d_gene: NA; CDR3aa: CASKEGPGELFF; CDR3nt: TGTGCCAGCAAAGAAGGGCCCGGGGAGCTGTTTTTT
j_gene: TRBJ2-6; v_gene: TRBV28; abundance: NA; d_gene: NA; CDR3aa: CASSLPVISGANVLTF; CDR3nt: TGTGCCAGCAGTTTACCCGTGATCTCTGGGGCCAACGTCCTGACTTTC
j_gene: TRBJ1-1; v_gene: TRBV3-1/TRBV3-2; abundance: NA; d_gene: TRBD1; CDR3aa: CASSMDRVEAFF; CDR3nt: TGTGCCAGCAGCATGGACAGGGTAGAAGCTTTCTTT
j_gene: TRBJ2-7; v_gene: TRBV6-1; abundance: NA; d_gene: TRBD2; CDR3aa: CASSEAQRGGNEQYF; CDR3nt: TGTGCCAGCAGTGAAGCCCAGCGGGGGGGGAACGAGCAGTACTTC
j_gene: TRBJ1-1; v_gene: TRBV7-3; abundance: NA; d_gene: NA; CDR3aa: CASSLIQGHTEAFF; CDR3nt: TGTGCCAGCAGCTTAATTCAGGGGCACACTGAAGCTTTCTTT
j_gene: TRBJ2-1; v_gene: TRBV30; abundance: NA; d_gene: TRBD2; CDR3aa: CAWSRGGFNEQFF; CDR3nt: TGTGCCTGGAGCCGGGGGGGCTTCAATGAGCAGTTCTTC
j_gene: TRBJ2-3; v_gene: TRBV25-1; abundance: NA; d_gene: NA; CDR3aa: CASSEKAPDTQYF; CDR3nt: TGTGCCAGCAGTGAAAAGGCACCAGATACGCAGTATTTT
j_gene: TRBJ2-7; v_gene: TRBV19; abundance: few; d_gene: NA; CDR3aa: CASSIRVRDTLSYEQYF; CDR3nt: TGTGCCAGTAGTATTAGAGTCCGGGACACCTTATCCTACGAGCAGTACTTC
j_gene: TRBJ1-1; v_gene: TRBV30; abundance: NA; d_gene: TRBD1; CDR3aa: CAWQGGKGAFF; CDR3nt: TGTGCCTGGCAGGGGGGGAAAGGGGCTTTCTTT
j_gene: TRBJ1-2; v_gene: TRBV9; abundance: once; d_gene: NA; CDR3aa: CASSVEGFPDYGYTF; CDR3nt: TGTGCCAGCAGCGTAGAAGGCTTCCCAGACTATGGCTACACCTTC
j_gene: TRBJ2-1; v_gene: TRBV5-6; abundance: NA; d_gene: TRBD2; CDR3aa: CASNKGRGYHYNEQFF; CDR3nt: TGTGCCAGCAACAAGGGGCGGGGGTACCACTACAATGAGCAGTTCTTC
j_gene: TRBJ2-1; v_gene: TRBV7-2; abundance: NA; d_gene: TRBD1; CDR3aa: CASSLRQGAGYNEQFF; CDR3nt: TGTGCCAGCAGCCTGCGACAGGGGGCAGGCTACAATGAGCAGTTCTTC
j_gene: TRBJ1-2; v_gene: TRBV4-3; abundance: NA; d_gene: TRBD1; CDR3aa: CASSQADRGLYYGYTF; CDR3nt: TGCGCCAGCAGCCAGGCAGACAGGGGGCTGTACTATGGCTACACCTTC
j_gene: TRBJ1-6; v_gene: TRBV6-7; abundance: NA; d_gene: NA; CDR3aa: CASTPRRSPLHF; CDR3nt: TGTGCCAGCACCCCGCGGAGGAGCCCCCTCCACTTT
j_gene: TRBJ1-2; v_gene: TRBV5-4; abundance: few; d_gene: TRBD1; CDR3aa: CASSLNRGIGYTF; CDR3nt: TGTGCCAGCAGCTTGAACAGGGGAATTGGCTACACCTTC
j_gene: TRBJ2-5; v_gene: TRBV14; abundance: NA; d_gene: NA; CDR3aa: CASSLTDTVETQYF; CDR3nt: TGTGCCAGCAGCCTAACCGACACAGTGGAGACCCAGTACTTC
j_gene: TRBJ2-7; v_gene: TRBV5-8; abundance: NA; d_gene: NA; CDR3aa: CASSQTAGLYYEQYF; CDR3nt: TGTGCCAGCAGTCAGACCGCGGGGCTATACTACGAGCAGTACTTC
j_gene: TRBJ2-2; v_gene: TRBV5-1; abundance: NA; d_gene: NA; CDR3aa: CASGTDPNTGELFF; CDR3nt: TGCGCCAGCGGGACTGATCCTAACACCGGGGAGCTGTTTTTT
j_gene: TRBJ1-2; v_gene: TRBV11-2; abundance: NA; d_gene: TRBD1; CDR3aa: CASSRTGGDGYTF; CDR3nt: TGTGCCAGCAGCCGTACAGGGGGCGATGGCTACACCTTC
j_gene: TRBJ1-3; v_gene: TRBV9; abundance: NA; d_gene: NA; CDR3aa: CASSVAGPGNTIYF; CDR3nt: TGTGCCAGCAGCGTAGCAGGGCCGGGAAACACCATATATTTT
j_gene: TRBJ1-2; v_gene: TRBV7-8; abundance: NA; d_gene: NA; CDR3aa: CASSVSLEGYTF; CDR3nt: TGTGCCAGCAGCGTTAGTTTAGAGGGCTACACCTTC
j_gene: TRBJ1-5; v_gene: TRBV7-2; abundance: NA; d_gene: TRBD1; CDR3aa: CASSRDRAVNQPQHF; CDR3nt: TGTGCCAGCAGCCGCGACAGGGCGGTGAATCAGCCCCAGCATTTT
j_gene: TRBJ1-1; v_gene: TRBV6-2/TRBV6-3; abundance: NA; d_gene: NA; CDR3aa: CASSSRTVNTEAFF; CDR3nt: TGTGCCAGCAGTTCCCGGACGGTGAACACTGAAGCTTTCTTT
j_gene: TRBJ1-3; v_gene: TRBV4-1; abundance: NA; d_gene: NA; CDR3aa: CASSRVVVLPGNTIYF; CDR3nt: TGCGCCAGCAGCCGGGTGGTCGTGCTTCCCGGAAACACCATATATTTT